This T cell receptor beta chain was identified in a study of TIL therapy for anti-PD-1-resistant metastatic lung cancer. Across the whole study: Tumor harvest preceded PD-1/PD-L1 blockade, followed by nivolumab treatment. Tumors carried a median roughly 1.5 non-synonymous mutations per megabase.

Time point reported: pre-treatment sample, taken before nivolumab and TIL therapy. The libraries were made with immunoSEQ v3. Libraries were sequenced to around 2 million read pairs (survey) or roughly 5-6.5 million (deep). Sequenced by immunoSEQ multiplex PCR; TCRdb stores in-frame clones only, minus some. The sample holds around 21,000 clones; 70% to 85% are singletons and the top ten take approximately 2%. Trimming cost V 0 bases and J 3 bases, with 5 bases left between them. This CDR3 is built from 13 residues. Germline V gene data show CDR1 as SGHRS and CDR2 as YFSETQ. As to this clone: The antigen is not known. Different DNA sequences within this sample yield the same CDR3.

The study's findings and limits: Treatment-naive, never-smoker and oncogene-addicted patients were overrepresented in this highly selected cohort.

Sequenced here: blood, sampled at baseline. The rearrangement joins TRBV5-1 to TRBJ2-3; no clear D gene. This TCR came from a person between 30 and 79 years old with non-small cell lung cancer. This CDR3 reads CASSLESTDTQYF. CDR3 nucleotides: TGCGCCAGCAGCTTGGAGAGTACAGATACGCAGTATTTT. Together with reference TRBV5-1 and TRBJ2-3, the CDR3 gives the full variable domain: KAGVTQTPRYLIKTRGQQVTLSCSPISGHRSVSWYQQTPGQGLQFLFEYFSETQRNKGNFPGRFSGRQFSNSRSEMNVSTLELGDSALYLCASSLESTDTQYFGPGTRLTVL.